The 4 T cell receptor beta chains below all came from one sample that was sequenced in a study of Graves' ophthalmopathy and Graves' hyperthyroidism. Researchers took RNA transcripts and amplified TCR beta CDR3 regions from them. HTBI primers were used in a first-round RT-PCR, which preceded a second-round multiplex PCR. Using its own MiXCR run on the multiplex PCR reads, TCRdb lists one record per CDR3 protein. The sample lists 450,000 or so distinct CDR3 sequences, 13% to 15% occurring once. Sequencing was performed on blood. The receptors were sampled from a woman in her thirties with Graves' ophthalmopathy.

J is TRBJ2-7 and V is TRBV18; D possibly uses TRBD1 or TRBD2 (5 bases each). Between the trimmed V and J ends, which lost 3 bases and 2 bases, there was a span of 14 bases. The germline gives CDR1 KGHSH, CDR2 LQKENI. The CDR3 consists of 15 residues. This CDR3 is CASSPRGRDAYEQYF. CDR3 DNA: TGTGCCAGCTCACCCCGTGGTCGGGACGCCTACGAGCAGTACTTC.

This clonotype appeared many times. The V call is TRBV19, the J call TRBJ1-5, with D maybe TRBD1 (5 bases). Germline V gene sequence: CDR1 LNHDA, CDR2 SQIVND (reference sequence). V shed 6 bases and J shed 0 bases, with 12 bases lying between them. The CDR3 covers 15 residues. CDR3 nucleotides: TGTGCCAGTAGGGCAGGGTTTTTTAGCAATCAGCCCCAGCATTTT. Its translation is CASRAGFFSNQPQHF.

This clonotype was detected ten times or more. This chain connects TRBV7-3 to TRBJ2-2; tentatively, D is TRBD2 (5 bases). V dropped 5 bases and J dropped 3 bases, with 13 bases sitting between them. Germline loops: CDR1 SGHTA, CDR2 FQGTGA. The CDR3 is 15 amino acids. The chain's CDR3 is CASSPRGADTGELFF. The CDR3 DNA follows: TGTGCCAGCAGCCCCCGGGGAGCTGACACCGGGGAGCTGTTTTTT.

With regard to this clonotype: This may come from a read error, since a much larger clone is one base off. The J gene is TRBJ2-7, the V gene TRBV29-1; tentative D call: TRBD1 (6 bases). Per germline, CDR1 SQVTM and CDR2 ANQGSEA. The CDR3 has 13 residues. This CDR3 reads CIVGGRDTYEQYF. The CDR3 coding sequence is TGCATCGTAGGGGGAAGGGACACCTACGAGCAGTACTTC.